A single T cell receptor beta chain is shown here with its context. Here immunoSEQ multiplex PCR was the method, and the copy in TCRdb shows in-frame clones only, minus some. The sample consists of some 63,000 clones, roughly nine tenths of them appearing once. Germline assignment: CDR1 SGHNT and CDR2 YYREEE (reference sequence). The germline V and J ends were trimmed by 3 bases and 2 bases, with 14 bases remaining between them. The CDR3 is made up of 15 amino acids. These data come from a study of T cell changes during pregnancy in multiple sclerosis. The input for sequencing was peripheral blood, taken before pregnancy. The clonotype was recovered from a female donor with multiple sclerosis, enrolled in a pregnancy study. This sequence joins TRBV5-4 and TRBJ2-5; a weak D match, TRBD2 (6 bases). As DNA, the CDR3 is TGTGCCAGCAGCTATAGGGTGGGAGGACAAGAGACCCAGTACTTC. The encoded protein is CASSYRVGGQETQYF.